The 11 T cell receptor beta chains in this list originate from one sample, sequenced in a study of regulatory T cells in long-lasting Graves disease. In building TCR beta libraries, iRepertoire HTBI primers were used together with Arm-PCR of CDR3 regions. Via MiXCR, TCRdb re-called the multiplex PCR reads, giving one row per CDR3 protein. The table includes 410,000 or so distinct CDR3 sequences, 15% detected once. Time point reported: newly diagnosed GD, antithyroid drugs for less than 3 months. Scientists built the TCR library using RNA that was extracted from PBMCs. These sequences were also reported in another study, on T cells in Graves' hyperthyroidism and ophthalmopathy.

This specimen consisted of peripheral blood mononuclear cells (PBMCs), obtained at new diagnosis, from a patient treated with antithyroid drugs. The receptors here all came from a woman aged 25 to 39 with Graves disease.

This clonotype turned up a few times. The CDR3 here is CATLGTPYEQYF. The CDR3 bases are TGTGCCACCCTAGGGACACCCTACGAGCAGTACTTC. The V call is TRBV10-3, the J call TRBJ2-7; D perhaps matches TRBD1 (6 bases). Between the trimmed V and J ends, which lost 10 bases and 2 bases, there was a span of 12 bases. Per the germline V gene, CDR1 is ENHRY and CDR2 is SYGVKD. The CDR3 consists of 12 residues.

The CDR3 DNA reads as TGTGCCATCACAGAGGGGACCCCCTCTGGGGCCAACGTCCTGACTTTC. It yields the protein CAITEGTPSGANVLTF. This chain joins TRBV10-3 and TRBJ2-6; either TRBD1 or TRBD2 may fit D (5 bases each). The CDR3 spans 16 residues. CDR1 ENHRY and CDR2 SYGVKD come from the germline V gene. The V and J ends lost 7 bases and 0 bases respectively, with 13 bases between them.

This clonotype was seen many times. The V gene is TRBV2, the J gene TRBJ1-5; 8 nucleotides align to TRBD1. The J segment lost 6 bases and the V segment lost 3 bases, leaving 10 bases of the junction unmatched. CDR1 is SNHLY and CDR2 is FYNNEI in the germline V gene. The CDR3 is made up of 16 amino acids. The CDR3 loop reads CASSDPGGSLGQPQHF. The CDR3 bases are TGTGCCAGCAGTGACCCAGGGGGCTCCCTCGGTCAGCCCCAGCATTTT.

This clonotype has a count of ten or more. The CDR3 nucleotides are TGTGCCAGCAGCTTATCGAGCTCCACAGATACGCAGTATTTT. This encodes CASSLSSSTDTQYF. The chain carries TRBV11-3 and TRBJ2-3; no reliable D call. The CDR3 is 14 amino acids. The germline V gene has CDR1 SGHNT and CDR2 YENEEA. V was trimmed by 2 bases and J by 2 bases, leaving 8 bases between them.

This clonotype occurred many times. The gene calls are TRBV11-2 and TRBJ2-1; the match to TRBD2 covers 14 bases. Germline V CDR1 and CDR2: SGHAT, FQNNGV. Trimming removed 5 bases from V and 6 bases from J; junction bases left unmatched: 9. CDR3 size: 17 residues. The CDR3 loop reads CASSRILGTSGGNEQFF. The CDR3 DNA reads TGTGCCAGCAGCAGGATCCTGGGGACTAGCGGGGGCAATGAGCAGTTCTTC. Looking up the rest from reference TRBV11-2 and TRBJ2-1 gives the full variable domain: EAGVAQSPRYKIIEKRQSVAFWCNPISGHATLYWYQQILGQGPKLLIQFQNNGVVDDSQLPKDRFSAERLKGVDSTLKIQPAKLEDSAVYLCASSRILGTSGGNEQFFGPGTRLTVL.

This clonotype was counted ten times or more. The chain uses TRBV19 and TRBJ2-1; 11 positions agree with TRBD2. CDR3 size: 17 residues. CDR1 and CDR2 from the germline V gene are LNHDA and SQIVND (reference sequence). Trimming at V came to 2 bases and at J to 2 bases, leaving 5 bases not matched to a gene. CDR3 bases: TGTGCCAGTAGTATACGCTCACTAGCGGGAGCCTACAATGAGCAGTTCTTC. Amino acid sequence: CASSIRSLAGAYNEQFF.

This clonotype has at least ten counts. V and J are TRBV5-1 and TRBJ2-1; D is perhaps TRBD1 or TRBD2 (5 bases each). Trimming left V 3 bases short and J 6 bases short, with 10 bases between. The germline CDR1 and CDR2 sequences are SGHRS and YFSETQ. The CDR3 consists of 13 residues. The CDR3: CASSWGSANEQFF. Here the CDR3 DNA reads TGCGCCAGCAGCTGGGGGTCAGCCAATGAGCAGTTCTTC. The complete variable domain, with remaining parts taken from reference TRBV5-1 and TRBJ2-1, reads KAGVTQTPRYLIKTRGQQVTLSCSPISGHRSVSWYQQTPGQGLQFLFEYFSETQRNKGNFPGRFSGRQFSNSRSEMNVSTLELGDSALYLCASSWGSANEQFFGPGTRLTVL.

Ten or more counts support this clonotype. The V call is TRBV5-1, the J call TRBJ2-7; D is ambiguous. The CDR3 runs to 14 residues. With 4 bases removed from V and 3 bases from J, the gap between germline ends came to 14 bases. The germline V gene encodes CDR1 SGHRS and CDR2 YFSETQ. The CDR3 DNA sequence: TGCGCCAGCAGCACCAATGTAGTAAACTACGAGCAGTACTTC. Encoded protein: CASSTNVVNYEQYF.

For this clonotype: It may be a read error: a sequence one base away is much more abundant. This chain joins TRBV20-1 and TRBJ2-1, with D possibly being TRBD2 (5 bases). V gave up 3 bases and J gave up 10 bases, with 25 bases separating them. The length of the CDR3 is 16 residues. Germline V gives CDR1 DFQATT, CDR2 SNEGSKA (reference sequence). CDR3 sequence reads: CSARPLEQRSSYEQFF. The CDR3 DNA is TGCAGTGCTAGGCCCCTCGAGCAGCGGAGCTCCTACGAGCAGTTCTTC.

V is TRBV6-2 or TRBV6-3 and J is TRBJ2-3; D possibly corresponds to TRBD2 (5 bases). Germline loops: CDR1 MNHEY, CDR2 SVGEGT. The CDR3 runs 15 residues. Deletions cut 5 bases from V and 4 bases from J, with 16 bases between. The CDR3 DNA reads TGTGCCAGCAGTCCAGGCTTTGGGCGGGCAGATACGCAGTATTTT. The encoded protein is CASSPGFGRADTQYF.

The chain links TRBV7-9 to TRBJ2-2; TRBD2 might be the D (6 bases). V lost 7 bases and J 1 base, leaving 13 bases between the germline ends. CDR3 length: 15 residues. Germline CDR1 reads SEHNR; CDR2 reads FQNEAQ (reference sequence). CDR3 region: CASTSEGRNTGELFF. Here the CDR3 DNA reads TGTGCCAGCACCTCGGAGGGCCGGAACACCGGGGAGCTGTTTTTT.